The clone carrying this TCR beta chain appeared many times. Its antigen is undetermined. The data are from a study of identical twins. The study's findings and limits: Zero-insertion findings could be partly confounded by invariant cells (MAIT and iNKT cells). An excess of low generation probability was shown by twin-shared out-of-frame alpha sequences.

V was pared by 1 base and J by 0 bases, with 11 bases between. Germline CDR1 MGHRA, CDR2 YSYEKL. The CDR3 spans 16 residues. Unique molecular identifiers were in the cDNA, with template-switch universal primer binding. Using its own MiXCR run on the 5' RACE reads, TCRdb lists one record per CDR3 protein. The data show around 250,000 distinct CDR3 sequences, about 8.3% seen once. In addition, the sample was reused for a study of yellow fever vaccine responses in identical twins. That study adds: Twins' T cell vaccine responses reportedly looked partly convergent, partly personalized.

Material for sequencing was CD8+ T cells sorted from blood. V and J are TRBV4-1 and TRBJ2-3; TRBD2 is a possible D gene (6 bases). The sequence derives from a woman aged 18-29 years in good health. CDR3 bases: TGCGCCAGCAGCCAAGTTGGCGGGATTAGCACAGATACGCAGTATTTT. Protein sequence: CASSQVGGISTDTQYF.